This T cell receptor (beta chain) originates from a study of T cell repertoires in cytomegalovirus infection. Study-wide findings and caveats: In two of eight donors, the top clonotype was HLA-C-restricted CMV-specific.

Germline loops: CDR1 DFQATT, CDR2 SNEGSKA (reference sequence). The V and J ends lost 8 bases and 2 bases, in that order; junction bases with no gene match: 11. This CDR3 contains 14 residues. Concerning this clonotype: What it binds is not known.

Via MiXCR, TCRdb re-called the reads, giving one row per CDR3 protein. The sample contains about 150,000 distinct CDR3 sequences, about 32% of which appear only once. The material was CD8+ T cells from cultured PBMCs, obtained from culture after CMV antigen stimulation. This sequence was found in a human donor in good health (CMV status not recorded). Some clones in this sample may be carry-over from other donors' samples. V and J are TRBV20-1 and TRBJ2-7; 8 nucleotides agree with TRBD2. CDR3 nucleotides: TGCAGTTCCCTTAGGCGGGGGGCCACCTACGAGCAGTACTTC. Translation gives CSSLRRGATYEQYF.